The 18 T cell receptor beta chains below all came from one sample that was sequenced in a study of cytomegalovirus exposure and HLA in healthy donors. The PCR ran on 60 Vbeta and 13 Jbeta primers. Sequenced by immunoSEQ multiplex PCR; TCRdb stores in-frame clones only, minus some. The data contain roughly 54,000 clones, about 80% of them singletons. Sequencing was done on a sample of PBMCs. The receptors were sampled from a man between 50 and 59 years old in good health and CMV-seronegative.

DNA of the CDR3: TGTGCCAGCAGCCGTAACAGGGGAGGTAATGAAAAACTGTTTTTT. It encodes CASSRNRGGNEKLFF. This chain links TRBV11-2 with TRBJ1-4, with 7 bases matching TRBD1. V shed 5 bases, J shed 4 bases, and the junction held 7 bases outside the gene matches. Germline V gene sequence: CDR1 SGHAT, CDR2 FQNNGV. The CDR3 length is 15 residues. The variable domain in full, with the rest retrieved from reference TRBV11-2 and TRBJ1-4, is EAGVAQSPRYKIIEKRQSVAFWCNPISGHATLYWYQQILGQGPKLLIQFQNNGVVDDSQLPKDRFSAERLKGVDSTLKIQPAKLEDSAVYLCASSRNRGGNEKLFFGSGTQLSVL.

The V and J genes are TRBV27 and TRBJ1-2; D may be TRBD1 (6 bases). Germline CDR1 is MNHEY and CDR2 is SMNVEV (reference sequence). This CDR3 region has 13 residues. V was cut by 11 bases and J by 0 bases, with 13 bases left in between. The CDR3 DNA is TGTGCCTACAGACAGGAAGCTAACTATGGCTACACCTTC. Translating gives CAYRQEANYGYTF.

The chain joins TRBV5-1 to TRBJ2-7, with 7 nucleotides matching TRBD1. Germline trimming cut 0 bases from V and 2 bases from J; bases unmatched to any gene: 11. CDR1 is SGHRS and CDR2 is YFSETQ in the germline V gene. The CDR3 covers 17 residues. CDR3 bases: TGCGCCAGCAGCTTGGCGGGACAGCGGCCCAGAACCTACGAGCAGTACTTC. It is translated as CASSLAGQRPRTYEQYF.

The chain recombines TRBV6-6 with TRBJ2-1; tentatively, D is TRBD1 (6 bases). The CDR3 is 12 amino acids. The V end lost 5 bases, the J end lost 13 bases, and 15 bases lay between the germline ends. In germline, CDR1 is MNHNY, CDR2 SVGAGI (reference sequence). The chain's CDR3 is CASSQPKGEQFF. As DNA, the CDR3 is TGTGCCAGCAGTCAGCCCAAGGGGGAACAGTTCTTC.

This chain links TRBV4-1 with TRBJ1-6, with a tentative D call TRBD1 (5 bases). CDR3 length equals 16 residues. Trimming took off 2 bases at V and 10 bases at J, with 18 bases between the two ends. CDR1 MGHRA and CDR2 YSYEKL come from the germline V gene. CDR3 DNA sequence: TGCGCCAGCAGCCAAACAGAGGCCAGGGAGGACTCACCCCTCCACTTT. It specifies CASSQTEAREDSPLHF.

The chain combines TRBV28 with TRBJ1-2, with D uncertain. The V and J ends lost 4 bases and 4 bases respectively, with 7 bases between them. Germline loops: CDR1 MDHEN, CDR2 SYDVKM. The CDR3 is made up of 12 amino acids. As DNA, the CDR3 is TGTGCCAGCAGTTCCCGGAGCTATGGCTACACCTTC. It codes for CASSSRSYGYTF.

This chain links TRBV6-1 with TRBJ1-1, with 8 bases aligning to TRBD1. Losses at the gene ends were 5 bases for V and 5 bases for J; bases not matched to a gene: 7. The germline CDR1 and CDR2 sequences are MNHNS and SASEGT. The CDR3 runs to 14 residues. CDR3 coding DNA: TGTGCCAGCAGTAAACAGGACAGGGCGACTGAAGCTTTCTTT. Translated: CASSKQDRATEAFF.

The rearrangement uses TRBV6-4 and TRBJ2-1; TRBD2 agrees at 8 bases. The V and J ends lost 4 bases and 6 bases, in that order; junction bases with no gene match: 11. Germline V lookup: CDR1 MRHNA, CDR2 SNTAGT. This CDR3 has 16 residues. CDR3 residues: CASSATGGPFRNEQFF. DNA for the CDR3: TGTGCCAGCAGTGCCACGGGGGGGCCTTTTCGCAATGAGCAGTTCTTC.

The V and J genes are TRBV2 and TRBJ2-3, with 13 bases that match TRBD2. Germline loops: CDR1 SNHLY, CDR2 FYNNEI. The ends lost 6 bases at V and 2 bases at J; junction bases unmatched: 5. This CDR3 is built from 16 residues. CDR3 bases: TGTGCCAGCAGCCTGACTAGCGGGGGGCCCACAGATACGCAGTATTTT. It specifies CASSLTSGGPTDTQYF.

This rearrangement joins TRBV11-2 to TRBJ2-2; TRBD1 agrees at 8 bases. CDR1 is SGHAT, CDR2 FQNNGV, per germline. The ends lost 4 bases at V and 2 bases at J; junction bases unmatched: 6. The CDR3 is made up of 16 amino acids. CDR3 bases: TGTGCCAGCAGCTCGACAGGGGAGGATAACACCGGGGAGCTGTTTTTT. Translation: CASSSTGEDNTGELFF. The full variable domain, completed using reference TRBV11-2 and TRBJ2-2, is EAGVAQSPRYKIIEKRQSVAFWCNPISGHATLYWYQQILGQGPKLLIQFQNNGVVDDSQLPKDRFSAERLKGVDSTLKIQPAKLEDSAVYLCASSSTGEDNTGELFFGEGSRLTVL.

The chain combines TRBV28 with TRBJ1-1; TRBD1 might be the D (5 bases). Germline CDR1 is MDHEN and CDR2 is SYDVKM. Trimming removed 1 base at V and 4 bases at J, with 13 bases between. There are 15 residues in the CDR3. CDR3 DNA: TGTGCCAGCAGTTTATCGGCAGGGATACTCACTGAAGCTTTCTTT. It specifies CASSLSAGILTEAFF.

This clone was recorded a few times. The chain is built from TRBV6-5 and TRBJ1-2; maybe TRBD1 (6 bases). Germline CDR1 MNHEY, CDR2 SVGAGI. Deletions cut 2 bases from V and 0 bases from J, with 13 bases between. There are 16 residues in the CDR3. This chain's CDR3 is CASSYGQQLTNYGYTF. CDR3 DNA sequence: TGTGCCAGCAGTTACGGACAGCAATTAACTAACTATGGCTACACCTTC.

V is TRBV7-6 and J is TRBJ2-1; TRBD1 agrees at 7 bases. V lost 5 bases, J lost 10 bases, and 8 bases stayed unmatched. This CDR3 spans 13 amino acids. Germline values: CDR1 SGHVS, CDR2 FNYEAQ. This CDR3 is CASSIPTGLEQFF. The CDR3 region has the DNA TGTGCCAGCAGCATCCCGACAGGGCTCGAGCAGTTCTTC.

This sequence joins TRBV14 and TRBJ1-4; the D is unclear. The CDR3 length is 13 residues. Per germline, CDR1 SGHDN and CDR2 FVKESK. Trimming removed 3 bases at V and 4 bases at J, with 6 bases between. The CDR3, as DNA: TGTGCCAGCAGCCAGAGGAGTAATGAAAAACTGTTTTTT. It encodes CASSQRSNEKLFF.

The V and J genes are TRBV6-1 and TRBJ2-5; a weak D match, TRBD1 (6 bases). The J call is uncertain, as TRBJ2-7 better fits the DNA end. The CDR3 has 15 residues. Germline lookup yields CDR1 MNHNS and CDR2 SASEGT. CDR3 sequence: CASSEAAGAGYEQYF. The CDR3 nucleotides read TGTGCCAGCAGTGAAGCTGCAGGGGCAGGTTACGAGCAGTACTTC.

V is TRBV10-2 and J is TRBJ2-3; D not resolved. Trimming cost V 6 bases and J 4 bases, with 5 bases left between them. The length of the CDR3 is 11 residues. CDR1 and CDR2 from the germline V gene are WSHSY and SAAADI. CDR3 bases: TGCGCCAGCAGGACTTCAGATACGCAGTATTTT. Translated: CASRTSDTQYF.

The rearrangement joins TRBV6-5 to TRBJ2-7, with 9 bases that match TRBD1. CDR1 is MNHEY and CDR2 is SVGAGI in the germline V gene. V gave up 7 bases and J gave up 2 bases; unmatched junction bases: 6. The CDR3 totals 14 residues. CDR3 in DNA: TGTGCCAGCAAGACCGGGACAGGGCCCTACGAGCAGTACTTC. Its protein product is CASKTGTGPYEQYF.

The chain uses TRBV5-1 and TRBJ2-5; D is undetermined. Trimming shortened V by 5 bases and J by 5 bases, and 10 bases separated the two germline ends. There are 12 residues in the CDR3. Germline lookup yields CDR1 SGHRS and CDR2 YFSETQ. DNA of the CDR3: TGCGCCAGCAGGATAGAATGGGAGACCCAGTACTTC. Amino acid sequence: CASRIEWETQYF.